Below are 3 T cell receptor beta chains sequenced from a single sample in a study of T cell clonality in common variable immunodeficiency. Method: immunoSEQ multiplex PCR; TCRdb's copy keeps in-frame clones and lacks some. The table lists some 11,000 clones, with no singletons. These receptors have no identified antigens. Overall study results and limits: Reportedly, TCR beta sequences from common variable immunodeficiency showed fewer deletions and N-nucleotide insertions.

Sequencing was performed on peripheral blood mononuclear cells. The receptors derive from a human donor with common variable immunodeficiency.

This clone was seen more than once but under ten times. The covered CDR3 bases are TGCAGTGCTAGAGATCCATTAAAACCAGGGGATGGTGAA. This codes for CSARDPLKPGDGE. The entire CDR3 protein reads CSARDPLKPGDGEAFF. J is TRBJ1-1 and V is TRBV20-1, with D tentatively TRBD1 (6 bases). Read data end 3 residues before the CDR3 end; the end is taken from the germline J gene. V lost 0 bases and J 7 bases, leaving 21 bases between the germline ends. This CDR3 contains 16 residues. From germline, CDR1 is DFQATT and CDR2 SNEGSKA (reference sequence).

This clone was counted only a few times. The sequence runs out 3 residues before the end of the CDR3; the remainder is reconstructed from the germline J gene. The rearrangement uses TRBV18 and TRBJ2-2; TRBD2 matches at 9 bases. The CDR3 contains 15 residues. J gave up 3 bases and V 1 base, and 0 bases lay outside the gene matches. Germline V lookup: CDR1 KGHSH, CDR2 LQKENI. The CDR3 protein is CASSPLAGDTGELFF. The part of the CDR3 DNA that was read is TGTGCCAGCTCACCACTAGCGGGAGACACCGGGGAG. Combining the CDR3 with reference TRBV18 and TRBJ2-2 gives the whole variable domain NAGVMQNPRHLVRRRGQEARLRCSPMKGHSHVYWYRQLPEEGLKFMVYLQKENIIDESGMPKERFSAEFPKEGPSILRIQQVVRGDSAAYFCASSPLAGDTGELFFGEGSRLTVL.

Notes on this clone: The sequenced fragment ends 3 residues before the CDR3 boundary, so the rest is inferred from the germline J gene. J is TRBJ2-3 and V is TRBV19, with D perhaps TRBD2 (6 bases). V shed 10 bases and J shed 7 bases, with 21 bases lying between them. The CDR3 spans 14 residues. CDR1 is LNHDA and CDR2 is SQIVND in the germline V gene (reference sequence). This CDR3 is CANAGLRPPHTQYF. Incomplete CDR3 DNA: TGTGCCAATGCGGGACTCCGACCCCCCCATACG.